This paragraph covers one T cell receptor (beta chain) sequence. Its target is not known. These data come from a study of vaccination and CD4 T cells after COVID-19. About the study: Convalescent participants consisted of six males and four females, two being Hispanic.

At the Johns Hopkins FTIC core, DNA taken from cultured CD4+ T cells was sequenced by way of the Oncomine TCR Beta short-read assay. The template was genomic DNA from cultured CD4+ T cells. One entry per CDR3 protein, called by TCRdb with MiXCR from the PCR reads. In the table there are over 20,000 distinct CDR3 sequences, approximately 33% of which are singletons. V was cut by 1 base and J by 3 bases, with 3 bases left in between. The germline CDR1 and CDR2 sequences are SEHNR and FQNEAQ (reference sequence). This CDR3 spans 12 amino acids. Time point here: late sampling 161 to 241 days after vaccination in a few convalescent patients. Regarding treatment: 10-day PBMC culture with coronavirus spike peptide pools or control peptides (ViraFEST assay). With peptide pools, ViraFEST first expanded antigen-specific T cells and afterwards sequenced their TCRs.

The sequence was obtained from a human donor who had recovered from COVID-19. J is TRBJ2-5 and V is TRBV7-9, with D unclear. The input for sequencing was CD4+ T cells from blood, cultured in vitro, taken about 7 months after SARS-CoV-2 vaccination. CDR3 loop: CASSLVEETQYF. The CDR3 region has the DNA TGTGCCAGCAGCTTAGTAGAAGAGACCCAGTACTTC.